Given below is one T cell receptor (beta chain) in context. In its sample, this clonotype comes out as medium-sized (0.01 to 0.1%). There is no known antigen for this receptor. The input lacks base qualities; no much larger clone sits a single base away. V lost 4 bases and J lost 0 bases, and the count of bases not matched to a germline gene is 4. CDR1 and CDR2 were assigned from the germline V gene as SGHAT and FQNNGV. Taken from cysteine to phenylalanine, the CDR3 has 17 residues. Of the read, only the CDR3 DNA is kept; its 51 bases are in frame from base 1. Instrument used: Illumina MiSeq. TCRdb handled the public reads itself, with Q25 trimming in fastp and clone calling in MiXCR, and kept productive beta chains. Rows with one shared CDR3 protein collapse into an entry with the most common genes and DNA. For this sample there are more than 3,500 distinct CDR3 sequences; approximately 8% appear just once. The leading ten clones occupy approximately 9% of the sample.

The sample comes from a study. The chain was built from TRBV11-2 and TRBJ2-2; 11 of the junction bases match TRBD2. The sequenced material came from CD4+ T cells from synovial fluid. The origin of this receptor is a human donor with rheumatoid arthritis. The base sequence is TGTGCCAGCAGCTGGACACTAGCGGGAGCGAACACCGGGGAGCTGTTTTTT. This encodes CASSWTLAGANTGELFF.